The sequence of this TCR beta chain was determined in a study of molecular identifiers for immune sequencing clone quantification. A remark on this clonotype: What it binds is unknown.

CDR3 length equals 17 residues. The V gene end was trimmed by 5 bases and the J gene end by 1 base; junction bases not matched to a gene: 14. The germline CDR1 and CDR2 sequences are DFQATT and SNEGSKA (reference sequence). Whole-study results and caveats: Over 99% of CMV-specific effector molecules, but under 1% of naive ones, were in clones above 20 copies.

Preparation of the bulk TCR libraries relied on previously described methods and listed TCR primers. One entry per CDR3 protein results from TCRdb running MiXCR on the PCR reads. The table records about 320,000 distinct CDR3 sequences, about a fifth of them present only once. Sequences were obtained from naive CD8+ T cells from blood, with Jurkat cell RNA spiked in. Subset denoted: FACS-sorted CD8+CD4-CCR7+CD45RA+ naive T cells. This TCR came from a human donor in good health. Some libraries in this study had Jurkat cell RNA spiked in. This chain links TRBV20-1 with TRBJ1-2; 9 nucleotides align to TRBD1. The CDR3 protein is CSALPGQGPPYNYGYTF. In DNA form, the CDR3 reads TGCAGTGCTCTACCGGGACAGGGCCCCCCATATAACTATGGCTACACCTTC.